In this sample, the clone carrying this T cell receptor (beta chain) turned up a few times. V lost 0 bases and J 6 bases, leaving 16 bases between the germline ends. Germline-derived CDR1 and CDR2 are SGDLS and YYNGEE. The CDR3 loop spans 17 amino acids. A single record per CDR3 protein comes from TCRdb applying MiXCR to the 5' RACE reads. The sample lists about 32,000 distinct CDR3 sequences; less than 25% were seen once. The chain recombines TRBV9 with TRBJ1-6; D remains unclear. Sequences were obtained from memory CD4+ T cells sorted from blood. Subset here: memory CD4+ T cells, CD4+CD45RO+CD25-. The TCR comes from a female donor with breast cancer. DNA of the CDR3: TGTGCCAGCAGCGTAGAAGGGTCCTGGGGTGTTAATTCACCCCTCCACTTT. Residues: CASSVEGSWGVNSPLHF.